The TCR beta chain described here comes from a study of cytomegalovirus exposure and HLA in healthy donors. Findings and caveats of the study: Immune exposure information available was restricted to CMV serostatus. Roughly even sequencing depth across donors was the assumption behind the presence/absence analyses. Common viral pathogens (according to a later analysis) appeared linked to several of the most significant clusters.

Regarding this clone: The antigen remains undetermined.

Use of 60 Vbeta and 13 Jbeta primers characterized the PCR. This table comes from immunoSEQ multiplex PCR, and its TCRdb copy is limited to in-frame clones, with some not included. The sample comprises roughly 120,000 clones, about three quarters of which are singletons, and 0.9% to 1.2% rests with the top ten. This CDR3 region has 13 residues. CDR1 is SGHTA, CDR2 FQGTGA, per germline. Trimming removed 4 bases from V and 5 bases from J; junction bases left unmatched: 4. Donors showed nominal health when sampled, although they likely had unrecorded immune exposures. Sequenced: PBMCs. The source of this sequence is a woman aged 25 to 39 in good health and CMV-seronegative. This chain joins TRBV7-3 and TRBJ1-2; 7 positions match TRBD1. CDR3 sequence (DNA): TGTGCCAGCAGCTCCGGGACAGCTTATGGCTACACCTTC. Translated, it gives CASSSGTAYGYTF.